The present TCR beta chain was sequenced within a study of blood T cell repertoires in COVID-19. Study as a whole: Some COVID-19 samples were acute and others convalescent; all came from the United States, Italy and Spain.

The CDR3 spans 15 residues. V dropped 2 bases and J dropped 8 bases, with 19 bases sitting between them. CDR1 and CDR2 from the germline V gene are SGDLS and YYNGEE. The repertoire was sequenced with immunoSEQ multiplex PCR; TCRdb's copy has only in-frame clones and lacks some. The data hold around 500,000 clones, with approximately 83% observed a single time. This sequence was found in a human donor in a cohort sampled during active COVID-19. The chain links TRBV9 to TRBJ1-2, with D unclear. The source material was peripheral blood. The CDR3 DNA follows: TGTGCCAGCAGCGTGGGAGCCTCCCCTTCTTTGGGCTACACCTTC. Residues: CASSVGASPSLGYTF. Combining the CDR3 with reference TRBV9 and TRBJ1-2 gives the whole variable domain DSGVTQTPKHLITATGQRVTLRCSPRSGDLSVYWYQQSLDQGLQFLIQYYNGEERAKGNILERFSAQQFPDLHSELNLSSLELGDSALYFCASSVGASPSLGYTFGSGTRLTVV.